This note documents a single TCR beta chain sequence. Antigen: not known. These data originate in a study of T cell repertoires in cytomegalovirus infection. Study as a whole: HLA-B-restricted CMV epitopes that are well studied, plus recently identified HLA-C-restricted ones, were used by the study.

CDR3 size: 15 residues. In germline, CDR1 is MNHEY, CDR2 SVGAGI. The V gene end was trimmed by 2 bases and the J gene end by 4 bases; junction bases not matched to a gene: 7. In TCRdb, the reads were re-called with MiXCR into one record per CDR3 protein. Among about 55,000 distinct CDR3 sequences, 15% to 25% were seen once, and the ten largest hold around 59%. The chain joins TRBV6-5 to TRBJ2-5; 7 positions match TRBD1. The source was CD8+ T cells from cultured PBMCs, collected from culture after CMV antigen stimulation. This sequence originates from a human donor in good health (CMV status not recorded). Some clones in this sample may be carry-over from other donors' samples. The CDR3 DNA reads TGTGCCAGCAGTTACGGGCAGGGGGTAACAGAGACCCAGTACTTC. This translates into CASSYGQGVTETQYF.